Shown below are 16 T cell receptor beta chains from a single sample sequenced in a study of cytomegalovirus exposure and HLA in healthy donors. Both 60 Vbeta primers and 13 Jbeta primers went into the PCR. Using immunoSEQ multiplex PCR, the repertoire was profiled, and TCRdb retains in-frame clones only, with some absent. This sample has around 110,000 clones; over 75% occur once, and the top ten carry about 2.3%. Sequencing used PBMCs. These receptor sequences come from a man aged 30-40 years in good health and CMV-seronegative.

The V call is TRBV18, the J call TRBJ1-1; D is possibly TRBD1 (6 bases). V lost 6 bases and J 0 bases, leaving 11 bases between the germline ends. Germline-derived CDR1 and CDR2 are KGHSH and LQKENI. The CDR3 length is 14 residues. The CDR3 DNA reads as TGTGCCAGCTCCCCCCAGGGGATGAACACTGAAGCTTTCTTT. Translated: CASSPQGMNTEAFF.

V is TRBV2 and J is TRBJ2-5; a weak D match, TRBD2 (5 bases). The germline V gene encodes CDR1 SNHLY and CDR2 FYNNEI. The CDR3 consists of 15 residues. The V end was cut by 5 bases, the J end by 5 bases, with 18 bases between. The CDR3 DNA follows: TGTGCCAGCAGTCCTCAAGAGGGTCTCGGGGAGACCCAGTACTTC. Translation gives CASSPQEGLGETQYF.

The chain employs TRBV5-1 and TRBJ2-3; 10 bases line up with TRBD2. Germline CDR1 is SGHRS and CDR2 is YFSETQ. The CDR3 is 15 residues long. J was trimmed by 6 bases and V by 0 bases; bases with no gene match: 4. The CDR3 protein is CASSLERGGTDTQYF. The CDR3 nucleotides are TGCGCCAGCAGCTTGGAGCGGGGGGGGACGGATACGCAGTATTTT.

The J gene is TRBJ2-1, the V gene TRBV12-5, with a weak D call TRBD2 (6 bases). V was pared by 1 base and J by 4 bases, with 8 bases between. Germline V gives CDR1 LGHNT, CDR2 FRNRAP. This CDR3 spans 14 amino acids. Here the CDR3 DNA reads TGTGCTAGTGGTTTGGCGGGGAGGTACAATGAGCAGTTCTTC. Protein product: CASGLAGRYNEQFF.

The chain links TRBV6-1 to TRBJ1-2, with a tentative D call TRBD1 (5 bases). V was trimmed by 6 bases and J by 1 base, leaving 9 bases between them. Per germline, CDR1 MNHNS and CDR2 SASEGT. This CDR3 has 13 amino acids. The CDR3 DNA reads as TGTGCCAGCAGAGTCGACAGTAACTATGGCTACACCTTC. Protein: CASRVDSNYGYTF.

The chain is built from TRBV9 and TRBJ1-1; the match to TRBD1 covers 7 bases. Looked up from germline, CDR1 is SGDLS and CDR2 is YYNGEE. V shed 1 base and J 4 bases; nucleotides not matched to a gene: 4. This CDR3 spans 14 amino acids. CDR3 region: CASSVSGQLTEAFF. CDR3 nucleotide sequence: TGTGCCAGCAGCGTATCGGGACAGCTCACTGAAGCTTTCTTT.

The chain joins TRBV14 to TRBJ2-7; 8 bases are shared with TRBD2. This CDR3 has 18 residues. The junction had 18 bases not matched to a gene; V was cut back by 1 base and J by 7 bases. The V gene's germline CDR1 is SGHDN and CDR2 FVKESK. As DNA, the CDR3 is TGTGCCAGCAGCCAAGCCCCGGTAGCGGGAATTCGGGCCGGGGAGCAGTACTTC. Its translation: CASSQAPVAGIRAGEQYF.

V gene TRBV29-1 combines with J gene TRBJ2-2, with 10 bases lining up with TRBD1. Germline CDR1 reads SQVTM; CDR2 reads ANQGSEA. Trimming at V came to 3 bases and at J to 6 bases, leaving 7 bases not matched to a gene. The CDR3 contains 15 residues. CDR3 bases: TGCAGCGTTGAGGGGACAGGGGAAGGATCCGGGGAGCTGTTTTTT. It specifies CSVEGTGEGSGELFF.

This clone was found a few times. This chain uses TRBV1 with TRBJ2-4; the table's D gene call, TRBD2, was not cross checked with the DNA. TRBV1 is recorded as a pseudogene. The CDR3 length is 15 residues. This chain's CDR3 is CTSSQTREGKNIQYF. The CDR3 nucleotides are TGCACCAGCAGCCAGACGCGGGAGGGCAAAAACATTCAGTACTTC.

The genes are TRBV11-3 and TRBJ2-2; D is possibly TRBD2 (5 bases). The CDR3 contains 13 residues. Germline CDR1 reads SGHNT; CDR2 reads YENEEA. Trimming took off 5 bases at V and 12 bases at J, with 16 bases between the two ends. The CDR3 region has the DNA TGTGCCAGCAGCCCCTTGGGCGGAGGAAAGCTGTTTTTT. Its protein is CASSPLGGGKLFF. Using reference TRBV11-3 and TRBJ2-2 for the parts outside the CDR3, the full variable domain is EAGVVQSPRYKIIEKKQPVAFWCNPISGHNTLYWYLQNLGQGPELLIRYENEEAVDDSQLPKDRFSAERLKGVDSTLKIQPAELGDSAVYLCASSPLGGGKLFFGEGSRLTVL.

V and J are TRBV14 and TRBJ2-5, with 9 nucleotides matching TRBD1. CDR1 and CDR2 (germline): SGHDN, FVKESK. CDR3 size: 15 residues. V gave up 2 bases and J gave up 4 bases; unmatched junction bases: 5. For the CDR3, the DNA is TGTGCCAGCAGCCAAAACAGGGGGCGAGGAGAGACCCAGTACTTC. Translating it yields CASSQNRGRGETQYF. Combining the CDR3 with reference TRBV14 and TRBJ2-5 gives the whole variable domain EAGVTQFPSHSVIEKGQTVTLRCDPISGHDNLYWYRRVMGKEIKFLLHFVKESKQDESGMPNNRFLAERTGGTYSTLKVQPAELEDSGVYFCASSQNRGRGETQYFGPGTRLLVL.

The CDR3, as DNA: TGCAGCGTGGGGACACCATCCTACGAGCAGTACGTC. This sequence encodes CSVGTPSYEQYV. The chain uses TRBV29-1 and TRBJ2-7; D is perhaps TRBD1 (6 bases). The CDR3 loop spans 12 amino acids. Germline V CDR1 and CDR2: SQVTM, ANQGSEA. The V gene lost 6 bases and the J gene lost 1 base, with 10 bases spanning the gap.

CDR3 bases: TGTGCCAGCTCCACGGGCGGGGTACCCTACGAGCAGTACTTC. Its translation: CASSTGGVPYEQYF. This chain uses TRBV18 with TRBJ2-7, with D tentatively TRBD2 (6 bases). Trimming took off 6 bases at V and 2 bases at J, with 14 bases between the two ends. CDR3 size: 14 residues. CDR1 is KGHSH and CDR2 is LQKENI in the germline V gene.

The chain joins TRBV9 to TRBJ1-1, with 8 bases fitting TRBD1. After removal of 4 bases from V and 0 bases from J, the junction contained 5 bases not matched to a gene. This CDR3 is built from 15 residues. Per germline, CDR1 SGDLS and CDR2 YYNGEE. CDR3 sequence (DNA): TGTGCCAGCAGCCCCGGGACAGGATTGAACACTGAAGCTTTCTTT. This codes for CASSPGTGLNTEAFF.

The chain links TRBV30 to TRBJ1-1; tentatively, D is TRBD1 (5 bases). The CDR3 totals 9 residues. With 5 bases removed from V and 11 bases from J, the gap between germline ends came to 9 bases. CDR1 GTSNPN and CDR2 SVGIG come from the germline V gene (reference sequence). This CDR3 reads CAWGKGAFF. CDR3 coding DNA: TGTGCCTGGGGGAAGGGGGCTTTCTTT.

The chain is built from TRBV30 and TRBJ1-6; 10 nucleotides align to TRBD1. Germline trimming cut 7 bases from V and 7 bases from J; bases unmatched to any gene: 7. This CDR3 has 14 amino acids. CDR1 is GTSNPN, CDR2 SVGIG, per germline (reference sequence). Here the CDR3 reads CAFSRGQGNSPLHF. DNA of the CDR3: TGTGCCTTCAGCAGGGGACAGGGGAATTCACCCCTCCACTTT.